The text below deals with one T cell receptor (beta chain). This specimen comes from a study of T cell responses to AZD1222 COVID-19 vaccine. Sequencing was performed with immunoSEQ multiplex PCR; in TCRdb, only in-frame clones are kept and a portion is missing. The sample shows roughly 150,000 clones, approximately 90% of them seen only once. Per the germline V gene, CDR1 is SGHTA and CDR2 is FQGTGA. The CDR3 spans 20 residues. After removal of 1 base from V and 5 bases from J, the junction contained 20 bases not matched to a gene. This receptor was identified in an adult in good health. The rearrangement uses TRBV7-3 and TRBJ2-1, with TRBD1 identical over 7 bases. The sample consisted of peripheral blood, taken on day 0 of AZD1222 vaccination. For the CDR3, the DNA is TGTGCCAGCAGCTTAAAGATTAGCAAAGAAGGGGGCGCTTGGAACAATGAGCAGTTCTTC. It specifies CASSLKISKEGGAWNNEQFF.